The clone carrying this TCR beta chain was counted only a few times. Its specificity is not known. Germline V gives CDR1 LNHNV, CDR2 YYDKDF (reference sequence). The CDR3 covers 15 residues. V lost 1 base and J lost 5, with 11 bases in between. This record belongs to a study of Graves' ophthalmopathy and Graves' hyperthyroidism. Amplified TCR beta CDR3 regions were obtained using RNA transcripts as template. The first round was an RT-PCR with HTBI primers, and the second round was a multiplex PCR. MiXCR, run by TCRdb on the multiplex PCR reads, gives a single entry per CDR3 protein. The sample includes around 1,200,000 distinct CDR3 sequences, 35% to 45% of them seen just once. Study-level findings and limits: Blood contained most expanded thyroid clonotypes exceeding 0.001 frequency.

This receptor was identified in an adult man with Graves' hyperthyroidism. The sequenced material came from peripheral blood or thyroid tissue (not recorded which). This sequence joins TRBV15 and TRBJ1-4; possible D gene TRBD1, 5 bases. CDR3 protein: CATSRGGRENEKLFF. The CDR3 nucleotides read TGTGCCACCAGCAGAGGAGGCAGGGAAAATGAAAAACTGTTTTTT.